Each of the 5 T cell receptor beta chains below was sequenced from the same sample in a study of shared clonotypes between healthy human individuals. TCRdb keeps only in-frame clones here, not all; method: immunoSEQ multiplex PCR. The data show roughly 2,500,000 clones, 90% to 95% seen once. The material sequenced was naive CD4+ T cells from PBMCs. Documented subset: CD45RA+ positively selected. The receptors derive from a man aged 18-30 years in good health. Some clones in this sample may be carry-over from other donors' samples.

The chain carries TRBV9 and TRBJ2-3; 7 bases line up with TRBD2. V was clipped by 4 bases and J by 2 bases; unmatched bases: 13. CDR1 SGDLS and CDR2 YYNGEE come from the germline V gene. The CDR3 runs to 17 residues. In DNA, the CDR3 is TGTGCCAGCAGCCCCCGGCCCCAAGCGGGAAACACAGATACGCAGTATTTT. It codes for CASSPRPQAGNTDTQYF.

This clone has only a few counts. This rearrangement joins TRBV10-3 to TRBJ1-5, with D uncertain. The V gene lost 3 bases and the J gene lost 2 bases, with 8 bases spanning the gap. The CDR3 contains 14 residues. Per the germline V gene, CDR1 is ENHRY and CDR2 is SYGVKD. CDR3 loop: CAISEGGGNQPQHF. The CDR3 DNA reads as TGTGCCATCAGTGAAGGTGGGGGCAATCAGCCCCAGCATTTT.

This chain links TRBV2 with TRBJ2-7, with 7 bases identical to TRBD1. The V gene end was trimmed by 5 bases and the J gene end by 6 bases; junction bases not matched to a gene: 16. Per germline, CDR1 SNHLY and CDR2 FYNNEI. The CDR3 has 16 amino acids. CDR3 in amino acids: CASSTTRQGPSGEQYF. The CDR3 DNA follows: TGTGCCAGCAGTACTACCAGACAGGGACCCTCTGGCGAGCAGTACTTC.

The J gene is TRBJ1-4, the V gene TRBV28, with D unresolved. The germline V gene encodes CDR1 MDHEN and CDR2 SYDVKM. V shed 7 bases and J shed 7 bases, with 16 bases lying between them. This CDR3 has 14 residues. The CDR3 here is CASITVGVGEKLFF. CDR3 coding DNA: TGTGCCAGCATCACAGTCGGGGTGGGTGAAAAACTGTTTTTT.

The chain employs TRBV5-1 and TRBJ2-5, with a weak D call TRBD2 (6 bases). The CDR3 runs to 15 residues. V was pared by 1 base and J by 5 bases, with 15 bases between. Germline loops: CDR1 SGHRS, CDR2 YFSETQ. CDR3 protein: CASSLSWGRRETQYF. For the CDR3, the DNA is TGCGCCAGCAGCTTGAGTTGGGGGAGGCGTGAGACCCAGTACTTC.